What follows are 20 T cell receptor beta chains derived from one specimen sequenced in a study of control samples from healthy donors and cancer patients. Method: immunoSEQ multiplex PCR; TCRdb's copy keeps in-frame clones and lacks some. This sample carries 100,000 to 150,000 clones, 80% to 90% of them seen once, and the ten largest clones take about 3%. Sequenced material: blood. Receptor source: a man in his 60s in good health.

The V gene is TRBV19, the J gene TRBJ2-7; 9 bases fit TRBD1. The CDR3 consists of 14 residues. Germline-derived CDR1 and CDR2 are LNHDA and SQIVND (reference sequence). Trimming took 6 bases from V and 1 from J; bases not matched to a gene: 4. The DNA of the CDR3 is TGTGCCAGTAGGGACAGGGGTGAGTCCTACGAGCAGTACTTC. Its translation: CASRDRGESYEQYF.

The chain is built from TRBV14 and TRBJ2-6; 10 bases agree with TRBD1. Germline-derived CDR1 and CDR2 are SGHDN and FVKESK. V shed 5 bases, J shed 4 bases, and the junction held 11 bases outside the gene matches. This CDR3 is built from 18 residues. In nucleotides, the CDR3 is TGTGCCAGCAGCTCCACCGGGACAGGGGATTCCGGGGCCAACGTCCTGACTTTC. It translates to CASSSTGTGDSGANVLTF.

The chain has TRBV7-2 and TRBJ1-6; 8 positions agree with TRBD1. The CDR3 is made up of 16 amino acids. J was trimmed by 8 bases and V by 0 bases; bases with no gene match: 6. Germline V lookup: CDR1 SGHTA, CDR2 FQGNSA. The CDR3 DNA reads as TGTGCCAGCAGCTTAGCGCCAGGGGGCAGATATTCACCCCTCCACTTT. Its protein product is CASSLAPGGRYSPLHF.

The rearrangement joins TRBV6-2 or TRBV6-3 to TRBJ1-6; D is unclear. Trimming pared 0 bases from V and 9 bases from J, leaving 3 bases between. The CDR3 runs 12 residues. Looked up from germline, CDR1 is MNHEY and CDR2 is SVGEGT. CDR3 amino acids: CASSYSSSPLHF. CDR3 nucleotides: TGTGCCAGCAGTTACTCGAGTTCACCCCTCCACTTT.

This clone was seen once. The chain recombines TRBV7-9 with TRBJ1-4, with D hard to call. With 4 bases removed from V and 0 bases from J, the gap between germline ends came to 9 bases. Germline assignment: CDR1 SEHNR and CDR2 FQNEAQ (reference sequence). CDR3 length: 15 amino acids. The CDR3 DNA sequence: TGTGCCAGCAGCTCCCCGGGAGCAACTAATGAAAAACTGTTTTTT. Translating gives CASSSPGATNEKLFF.

The chain combines TRBV29-1 with TRBJ1-1, with D perhaps matching TRBD1 (6 bases). V shed 6 bases and J shed 0 bases, with 17 bases lying between them. The CDR3 is 15 amino acids. Germline CDR1 is SQVTM and CDR2 is ANQGSEA. CDR3 protein: CSVGQLGGVNTEAFF. For the CDR3, the DNA is TGCAGCGTGGGACAACTGGGGGGGGTGAACACTGAAGCTTTCTTT.

This clone has only a few counts. V gene TRBV29-1 combines with J gene TRBJ1-1, with D possibly matching TRBD1 (5 bases). The ends were cut back, 5 bases at V and 4 bases at J, with 14 bases in the middle. The length of the CDR3 is 13 residues. Germline CDR1 reads SQVTM; CDR2 reads ANQGSEA. The CDR3 DNA follows: TGCAGCGTTAGGGGAACCTTGGGCACTGAAGCTTTCTTT. Amino acids: CSVRGTLGTEAFF.

The V and J genes are TRBV6-5 and TRBJ1-2; 7 nucleotides line up with TRBD1. This CDR3 region has 14 residues. Germline V gene lookup returns CDR1 MNHEY and CDR2 SVGAGI. The V and J ends lost 6 bases and 2 bases, in that order; junction bases with no gene match: 6. As DNA, the CDR3 is TGTGCCAGCAGCCGGGACAGAGCCAACTATGGCTACACCTTC. As protein: CASSRDRANYGYTF.

CDR3 sequence (DNA): TGTGCCAGCAGCCCGGACTTGAGGGCTGAAGCTTTCTTT. Translation: CASSPDLRAEAFF. This sequence joins TRBV7-8 and TRBJ1-1; no definite D call. The CDR3 spans 13 residues. V lost 5 bases and J lost 6, with 13 bases in between. Germline V gene lookup returns CDR1 SGHVS and CDR2 FQNEAQ.

V gene TRBV28 combines with J gene TRBJ1-2; weak D call: TRBD1 (6 bases). The CDR3 covers 15 residues. The V gene lost 6 bases and the J gene lost 4 bases, with 18 bases spanning the gap. CDR1 and CDR2 (germline): MDHEN, SYDVKM. DNA for the CDR3: TGTGCCAGCAGCTCCCCGGACAGCCCCTTCTATGGCTACACCTTC. Translation: CASSSPDSPFYGYTF.

The chain combines TRBV30 with TRBJ1-2; D gene ambiguous. Germline CDR1 is GTSNPN and CDR2 is SVGIG (reference sequence). The CDR3 sequence is 13 residues long. Trimming took 0 bases from V and 4 from J, leaving 9 bases between them. CDR3 region: CAWSVNSGYGYTF. CDR3 nucleotides: TGTGCCTGGAGTGTAAACTCAGGCTATGGCTACACCTTC. Full variable domain (missing parts from reference TRBV30 and TRBJ1-2): SQTIHQWPATLVQPVGSPLSLECTVEGTSNPNLYWYRQAAGRGLQLLFYSVGIGQISSEVPQNLSASRPQDRQFILSSKKLLLSDSGFYLCAWSVNSGYGYTFGSGTRLTVV.

The chain carries TRBV7-8 and TRBJ1-2; D gene uncertain. Germline CDR1 is SGHVS and CDR2 is FQNEAQ. The V gene lost 4 bases and the J gene lost 1 base, with 10 bases spanning the gap. The CDR3 is 14 amino acids. The DNA for the CDR3 is TGTGCCAGCAGCTCCGGACGTAGTAACTATGGCTACACCTTC. Translating gives CASSSGRSNYGYTF.

The V call is TRBV3-1 (or the pseudogene TRBV3-2), the J call TRBJ2-1; D may match TRBD1 or TRBD2 (5 bases each). The CDR3 sequence is 15 residues long. Per the germline V gene, CDR1 is LGHDT and CDR2 is YNNKEL (reference sequence). V lost 1 base, J lost 5 bases, and 12 bases lay in between. In nucleotides, the CDR3 is TGTGCCAGCAGCCAAGGCTCGGGACCCAACAATGAGCAGTTCTTC. Amino acid sequence: CASSQGSGPNNEQFF.

The chain combines TRBV12-3 or TRBV12-4 with TRBJ2-3; the D gene is possibly TRBD2 (5 bases). This CDR3 spans 12 amino acids. V gave up 2 bases and J gave up 9 bases, with 9 bases separating them. CDR3 residues: CASSLWETTQYF. Written as DNA, the CDR3 is TGTGCCAGCAGTTTATGGGAGACGACGCAGTATTTT.

The J gene is TRBJ1-6, the V gene TRBV28; maybe TRBD1 (6 bases). V lost 2 bases to trimming and J lost 9 bases, with 11 bases between them. Germline lookup yields CDR1 MDHEN and CDR2 SYDVKM. The CDR3 is made up of 14 amino acids. CDR3 amino acids: CASSLLGAGSPLHF. The CDR3, as DNA: TGTGCCAGCAGTTTACTGGGGGCCGGTTCACCCCTCCACTTT. Variable domain in full (rest from reference TRBV28 and TRBJ1-6): DVKVTQSSRYLVKRTGEKVFLECVQDMDHENMFWYRQDPGLGLRLIYFSYDVKMKEKGDIPEGYSVSREKKERFSLILESASTNQTSMYLCASSLLGAGSPLHFGNGTRLTVT.

The gene calls are TRBV6-5 and TRBJ1-2; D ambiguous. V lost 6 bases and J 7 bases, leaving 12 bases between the germline ends. The CDR3 covers 12 residues. The germline V gene has CDR1 MNHEY and CDR2 SVGAGI. The CDR3 reads CASSTTGSGYTF. The CDR3 region has the DNA TGTGCCAGCAGCACGACGGGATCTGGCTACACCTTC.

The J gene is TRBJ2-1, the V gene TRBV9; possible D gene TRBD2, 5 bases. With 4 bases removed from V and 8 bases from J, the gap between germline ends came to 19 bases. Germline V gene data show CDR1 as SGDLS and CDR2 as YYNGEE. The length of the CDR3 is 15 residues. The CDR3 coding sequence is TGTGCCAGCAGCTATTATGATACTAGGTTGGATGAGCAGTTCTTC. Translated, it gives CASSYYDTRLDEQFF. The full variable domain, its missing parts supplied by reference TRBV9 and TRBJ2-1, is DSGVTQTPKHLITATGQRVTLRCSPRSGDLSVYWYQQSLDQGLQFLIQYYNGEERAKGNILERFSAQQFPDLHSELNLSSLELGDSALYFCASSYYDTRLDEQFFGPGTRLTVL.

The genes are TRBV5-1 and TRBJ2-2; tentatively, D is TRBD2 (6 bases). Germline assignment: CDR1 SGHRS and CDR2 YFSETQ. Trimming shortened V by 6 bases and J by 6 bases, and 12 bases separated the two germline ends. The CDR3 contains 13 residues. For the CDR3, the DNA is TGCGCCAGCACTCGGGGGTTGGCCGGGGAGCTGTTTTTT. It is translated as CASTRGLAGELFF.

The genes are TRBV5-1 and TRBJ2-1; a possible D gene is TRBD1 (6 bases). The CDR3 is made up of 14 amino acids. The V end was cut by 1 base, the J end by 7 bases, with 12 bases between. Germline lookup yields CDR1 SGHRS and CDR2 YFSETQ. The CDR3 DNA follows: TGCGCCAGCAGCTTGACAGGGAGTCCGAATGAGCAGTTCTTC. It translates to CASSLTGSPNEQFF.

This clone has just a few counts. The V and J genes are TRBV7-8 and TRBJ2-2; 10 positions match TRBD1. Germline loops: CDR1 SGHVS, CDR2 FQNEAQ. J gave up 5 bases and V 7 bases, and 16 bases lay outside the gene matches. This CDR3 contains 18 residues. CDR3: CASNKKYTRQGATGELFF. The CDR3 region has the DNA TGTGCCAGCAATAAAAAATATACGAGACAGGGGGCGACCGGGGAGCTGTTTTTT. The entire variable domain, with the rest obtained from reference TRBV7-8 and TRBJ2-2, is as follows: GAGVSQSPRYKVAKRGQDVALRCDPISGHVSLFWYQQALGQGPEFLTYFQNEAQLDKSGLPSDRFFAERPEGSVSTLKIQRTQQEDSAVYLCASNKKYTRQGATGELFFGEGSRLTVL.